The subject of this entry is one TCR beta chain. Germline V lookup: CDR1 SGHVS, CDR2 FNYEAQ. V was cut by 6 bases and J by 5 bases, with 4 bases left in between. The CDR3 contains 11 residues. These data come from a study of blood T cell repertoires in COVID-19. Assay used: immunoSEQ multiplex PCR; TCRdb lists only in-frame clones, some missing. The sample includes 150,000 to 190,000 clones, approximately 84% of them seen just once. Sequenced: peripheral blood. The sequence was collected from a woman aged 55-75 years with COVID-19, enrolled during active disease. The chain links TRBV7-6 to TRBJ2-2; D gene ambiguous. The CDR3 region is CASSMTGELFF. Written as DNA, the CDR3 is TGTGCCAGCAGTATGACCGGGGAGCTGTTTTTT.